The clone carrying this T cell receptor (beta chain) was counted a few times. The data stem from a study of blood T cell repertoires in COVID-19. Whole-study context: Both acute and convalescent COVID-19 samples were obtained from the United States, Italy and Spain.

Germline CDR1 is SNHLY and CDR2 is FYNNEI. Deletions cut 5 bases from V and 2 bases from J, with 3 bases between. This CDR3 region has 11 residues. In the study's own analysis: Amplifying reference gene primers gave estimates of nucleated cell counts. Some clones are missing from TCRdb's copy, which holds only in-frame ones; the method was immunoSEQ multiplex PCR. V and J calls and clone size are copied from that table; D and trimming were computed from the DNA. The sample includes fewer than 200,000 clones, approximately 74% of them seen just once. The sequence was obtained from a woman older than 75 with acute or convalescent COVID-19. The chain employs TRBV2 and TRBJ2-5; D is unresolved. The sample was peripheral blood. The DNA of the CDR3 is TGTGCCAGCAGTTCGCAAGAGACCCAGTACTTC. Translating gives CASSSQETQYF.